This TCR beta chain was sequenced during a study of T cell responses to AZD1222 COVID-19 vaccine. Study-level findings and limits: The donors showed a predominance of white British ancestry and of females, with possible underestimation of clonal diversity. The span of vaccine-associated CD4 TCRs extended across spike, with dominance at 160-218 and 743-854.

Concerning this clone: Antigen specificity is unknown.

Between the trimmed V and J ends, which lost 6 bases and 4 bases, there was a span of 6 bases. The CDR3 covers 11 residues. Germline loops: CDR1 MNHEY, CDR2 SVGAGI. Assay used: immunoSEQ multiplex PCR; TCRdb lists only in-frame clones, some missing. The repertoire holds about 130,000 clones, with approximately 88% as singletons. The material was peripheral blood, obtained on day 0 of AZD1222 vaccination. The rearrangement joins TRBV6-5 to TRBJ1-1; D is undetermined. This receptor was identified in an adult in good health. Here the CDR3 reads CASRRGTEAFF. As DNA, the CDR3 is TGTGCCAGCAGGAGAGGCACTGAAGCTTTCTTT.